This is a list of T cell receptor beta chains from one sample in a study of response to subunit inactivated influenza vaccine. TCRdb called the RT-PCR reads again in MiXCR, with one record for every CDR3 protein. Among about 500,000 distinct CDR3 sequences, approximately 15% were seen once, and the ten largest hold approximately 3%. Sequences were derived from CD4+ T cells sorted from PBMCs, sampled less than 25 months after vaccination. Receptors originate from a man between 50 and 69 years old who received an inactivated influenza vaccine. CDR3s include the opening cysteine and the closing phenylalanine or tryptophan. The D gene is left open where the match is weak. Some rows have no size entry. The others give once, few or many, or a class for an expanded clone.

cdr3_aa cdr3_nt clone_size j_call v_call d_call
CASSGTSNEQFF TGTGCCAGCAGTGGGACTAGCAATGAGCAGTTCTTC few TRBJ2-1 TRBV2 TRBD2
CASSIREGKQFF TGTGCCAGTAGTATAAGAGAAGGGAAGCAGTTCTTC NA TRBJ2-1 TRBV19 NA
CASSAAWELFF TGTGCCAGCAGTGCTGCCTGGGAGCTGTTTTTT few TRBJ2-2 TRBV7-6 NA
CASSSPLGNEKLFF TGTGCCAGCAGTTCCCCCCTCGGTAATGAAAAACTGTTTTTT NA TRBJ1-4 TRBV28 NA
CSARIQSSGSSYNEQFF TGCAGTGCTAGAATCCAATCTAGCGGCTCTTCCTACAATGAGCAGTTCTTC NA TRBJ2-1 TRBV20-1 TRBD2
CASSFYRDRGTDTQYF TGTGCCAGCAGCTTCTACCGGGACAGGGGGACAGATACGCAGTATTTT NA TRBJ2-3 TRBV7-2 TRBD1
CASTGEAGELNEQFF TGCGCCAGCACCGGGGAGGCGGGAGAACTCAATGAGCAGTTCTTC many TRBJ2-1 TRBV5-1 TRBD2
CASRGTSGYEQYF TGTGCCAGCAGGGGGACTAGCGGCTACGAGCAGTACTTC NA TRBJ2-7 TRBV6-2/TRBV6-3 TRBD2
CASSLVSNYEQYF TGCGCCAGCAGCTTGGTTTCCAACTACGAGCAGTACTTC many TRBJ2-7 TRBV5-1 NA
CSAKKGGMNTEAFF TGCAGTGCTAAAAAGGGGGGGATGAACACTGAAGCTTTCTTT NA TRBJ1-1 TRBV20-1 NA
CASTSRGTSRYNEQFF TGTGCCAGCACCTCCCGTGGGACTAGCAGATACAATGAGCAGTTCTTC NA TRBJ2-1 TRBV7-9 TRBD2
CASSLGEGYTIYF TGTGCCAGTTCTTTGGGGGAAGGATACACCATATATTTT NA TRBJ1-3 TRBV19 NA
CASSFNTFRNEKLFF TGCGCCAGCAGCTTCAACACCTTCAGGAATGAAAAACTGTTTTTT many TRBJ1-4 TRBV5-1 NA
CSVDRYGNVKDTQYF TGCAGCGTTGATCGGTATGGGAATGTGAAAGATACGCAGTATTTT many TRBJ2-3 TRBV29-1 NA
CASSELGAGGSYNEQFF TGTGCCAGCAGCGAGCTGGGAGCAGGGGGCTCCTACAATGAGCAGTTCTTC NA TRBJ2-1 TRBV9 TRBD1
CASTPQGSTDTQYF TGTGCCAGCACCCCCCAGGGGAGCACAGATACGCAGTATTTT NA TRBJ2-3 TRBV6-1 NA
CAISEWGPSYEQYF TGTGCCATCAGTGAGTGGGGCCCTTCCTACGAGCAGTACTTC many TRBJ2-7 TRBV10-3 NA
CSVEDRPGGEQFF TGCAGCGTTGAAGATCGGCCGGGCGGTGAGCAGTTCTTC few TRBJ2-1 TRBV29-1 NA
CASSPSLMGAFF TGTGCCAGCAGCCCGAGTCTAATGGGAGCTTTCTTT NA TRBJ1-1 TRBV11-2 NA
CASSLETGTSKTQYF TGCGCCAGCAGCTTGGAAACAGGTACCTCGAAAACGCAGTATTTT NA TRBJ2-3 TRBV5-1 NA
CASSEQVADTQYF TGTGCCAGCAGTGAACAGGTGGCAGATACGCAGTATTTT NA TRBJ2-3 TRBV2 NA
CAISPGQGGDGYTF TGTGCCATCAGTCCGGGACAGGGAGGCGATGGCTACACCTTC few TRBJ1-2 TRBV10-3 TRBD1
CASSKQAAGEKLFF TGTGCCAGCAGCAAACAGGCGGCGGGTGAAAAACTGTTTTTT few TRBJ1-4 TRBV27 NA
CASSDHRRNTEAFF TGTGCCAGCAGTGATCATAGGCGGAACACTGAAGCTTTCTTT NA TRBJ1-1 TRBV28 NA
CASSLAGDLTDTQYF TGCGCCAGCAGCTTGGCCGGGGATCTCACAGATACGCAGTATTTT few TRBJ2-3 TRBV5-1 NA
CASSLRPGGQETQYF TGTGCCAGCAGCTTGAGGCCGGGAGGCCAAGAGACCCAGTACTTC few TRBJ2-5 TRBV7-9 TRBD2
CASSWAENTDTQYF TGTGCCAGCAGCTGGGCCGAAAACACAGATACGCAGTATTTT NA TRBJ2-3 TRBV7-9 NA
CASSHPKSYNEQFF TGCGCCAGCAGCCACCCTAAATCCTACAATGAGCAGTTCTTC many TRBJ2-1 TRBV4-3 NA
CASSLRQGATDTQYF TGTGCCAGCAGTTTGAGGCAGGGGGCCACAGATACGCAGTATTTT many TRBJ2-3 TRBV12-3/TRBV12-4 TRBD1
CASSEWNQGDYGYTF TGTGCCAGCAGTGAATGGAATCAGGGAGACTATGGCTACACCTTC many TRBJ1-2 TRBV2 NA
CASSFGLGRESTDTQYF TGTGCCAGCAGTTTTGGTCTGGGCAGGGAAAGCACAGATACGCAGTATTTT few TRBJ2-3 TRBV12-3/TRBV12-4 NA
CASTRGSGANVLTF TGTGCCAGCACCCGAGGGTCTGGGGCCAACGTCCTGACTTTC few TRBJ2-6 TRBV28 NA
CASSSVGPNYGYTF TGTGCCAGCAGTTCTGTCGGGCCTAACTATGGCTACACCTTC few TRBJ1-2 TRBV27 NA
CASSVKTEAYGYTF TGTGCCAGCAGTGTGAAGACGGAAGCCTATGGCTACACCTTC NA TRBJ1-2 TRBV2 NA
CASSQGTMDTEAFF TGTGCCAGCAGCCAGGGGACCATGGACACTGAAGCTTTCTTT few TRBJ1-1 TRBV4-2 NA
CASSLRGQGSRDTQYF TGTGCCAGCAGCTTAAGGGGACAGGGATCTAGAGATACGCAGTATTTT NA TRBJ2-3 TRBV9 TRBD1
CSASRGATGEQYF TGCAGTGCTAGTCGGGGCGCAACGGGAGAGCAGTACTTC few TRBJ2-7 TRBV20-1 NA
CASSLLFGGSQPQHF TGTGCCAGCAGCTTACTCTTCGGTGGTTCTCAGCCCCAGCATTTT few TRBJ1-5 TRBV7-8 NA
CASSSGLFNQPQHF TGTGCCAGCAGTTCCGGACTATTCAATCAGCCCCAGCATTTT NA TRBJ1-5 TRBV2 NA
CSATIGGTEAFF TGCAGCGCTACCATCGGAGGCACTGAAGCTTTCTTT NA TRBJ1-1 TRBV29-1 NA
CASSRGSRAYF TGTGCCAGCAGCCGGGGGAGTCGCGCTTACTTC few TRBJ2-7 TRBV12-3/TRBV12-4 NA
CASSVMWQAKPPTNEKLFF TGTGCCAGCAGCGTTATGTGGCAGGCAAAGCCTCCAACTAATGAAAAACTGTTTTTT few TRBJ1-4 TRBV9 NA
CASSLWGGNNEQFF TGTGCCAGCAGCTTATGGGGCGGGAATAATGAGCAGTTCTTC NA TRBJ2-1 TRBV5-5 NA
CASSQALAGGYNEQFF TGTGCCAGCAGCCAAGCTCTAGCGGGAGGGTACAATGAGCAGTTCTTC NA TRBJ2-1 TRBV3-1 TRBD2
CASSLALSGNNEQFF TGTGCCAGCAGCTTAGCCCTTAGCGGGAACAATGAGCAGTTCTTC NA TRBJ2-1 TRBV7-6 TRBD2
CAISVRSGRSDNEQFF TGTGCCATCAGTGTCCGGAGCGGGAGGTCGGACAATGAGCAGTTCTTC few TRBJ2-1 TRBV10-3 TRBD2
CASSPSRGQQYF TGCGCCAGCAGCCCCTCTCGGGGACAGCAGTACTTC NA TRBJ2-7 TRBV4-1 NA
CASSVGGIGQKTQYF TGTGCCAGCAGCGTAGGGGGGATCGGACAAAAGACCCAGTACTTC NA TRBJ2-5 TRBV9 NA
CASSHGQGLDQETQYF TGTGCCAGCAGCCATGGACAGGGTCTAGACCAAGAGACCCAGTACTTC few TRBJ2-5 TRBV7-9 TRBD1
CASTQSGVTGELFF TGTGCCAGCACACAGTCAGGGGTCACCGGGGAGCTGTTTTTT few TRBJ2-2 TRBV28 NA
CASSQEGGSSEQFF TGTGCCAGCAGCCAAGAGGGAGGGTCGAGTGAGCAGTTCTTC NA TRBJ2-1 TRBV4-2 TRBD2
CASSEARDRGPSYTF TGTGCCAGCAGTGAAGCTCGGGACAGGGGCCCCAGCTACACCTTC NA TRBJ1-2 TRBV2 TRBD1
CASSLPLISDTQYF TGTGCCAGCAGCTTACCCCTTATCTCAGATACGCAGTATTTT NA TRBJ2-3 TRBV7-6 NA
CASRPGQGIYEQYF TGCGCCAGCAGACCGGGACAGGGGATCTACGAGCAGTACTTC NA TRBJ2-7 TRBV5-1 TRBD1
CASSDGGTNTGELFF TGCGCCAGCAGCGATGGCGGGACGAACACCGGGGAGCTGTTTTTT NA TRBJ2-2 TRBV5-1 NA
CASSQDGGQLGGEQFF TGCGCCAGCAGCCAAGATGGGGGCCAACTCGGAGGTGAGCAGTTCTTC few TRBJ2-1 TRBV4-3 NA
CASSPGTATSDGYTF TGTGCCAGCTCACCAGGGACAGCAACCTCGGATGGCTACACCTTC NA TRBJ1-2 TRBV18 TRBD1
CATSDWRSTRQETQYF TGTGCCACCAGTGATTGGCGGTCAACCCGCCAAGAGACCCAGTACTTC NA TRBJ2-5 TRBV24-1 NA